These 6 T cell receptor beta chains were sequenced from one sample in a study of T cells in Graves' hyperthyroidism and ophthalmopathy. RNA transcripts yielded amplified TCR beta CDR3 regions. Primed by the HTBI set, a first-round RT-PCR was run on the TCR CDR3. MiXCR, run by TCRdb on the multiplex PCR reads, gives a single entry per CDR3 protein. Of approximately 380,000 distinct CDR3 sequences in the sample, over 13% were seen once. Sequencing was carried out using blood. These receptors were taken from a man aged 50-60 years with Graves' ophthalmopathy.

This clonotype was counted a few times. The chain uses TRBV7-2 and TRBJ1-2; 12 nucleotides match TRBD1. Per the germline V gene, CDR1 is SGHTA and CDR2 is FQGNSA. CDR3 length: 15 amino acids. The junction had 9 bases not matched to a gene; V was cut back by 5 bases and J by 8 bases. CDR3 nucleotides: TGTGCCAGCAGCCTACCGGGACAGGGGGCGCAGGGCTACACCTTC. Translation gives CASSLPGQGAQGYTF.

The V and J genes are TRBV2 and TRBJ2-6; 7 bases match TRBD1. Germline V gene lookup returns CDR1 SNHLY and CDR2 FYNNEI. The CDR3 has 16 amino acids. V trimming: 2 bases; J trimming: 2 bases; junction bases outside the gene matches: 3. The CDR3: CASSEMRGPGANVLTF. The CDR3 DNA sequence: TGTGCCAGCAGTGAAATGAGGGGGCCTGGGGCCAACGTCCTGACTTTC. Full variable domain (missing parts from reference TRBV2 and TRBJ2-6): EPEVTQTPSHQVTQMGQEVILRCVPISNHLYFYWYRQILGQKVEFLVSFYNNEISEKSEIFDDQFSVERPDGSNFTLKIRSTKLEDSAMYFCASSEMRGPGANVLTFGAGSRLTVL.

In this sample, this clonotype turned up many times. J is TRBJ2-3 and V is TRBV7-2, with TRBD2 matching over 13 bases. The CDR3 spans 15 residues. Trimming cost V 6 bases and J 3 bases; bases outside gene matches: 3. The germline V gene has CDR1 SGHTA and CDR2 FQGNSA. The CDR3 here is CASRLAGGTTDTQYF. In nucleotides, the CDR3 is TGTGCCAGCAGACTAGCGGGAGGGACTACAGATACGCAGTATTTT.

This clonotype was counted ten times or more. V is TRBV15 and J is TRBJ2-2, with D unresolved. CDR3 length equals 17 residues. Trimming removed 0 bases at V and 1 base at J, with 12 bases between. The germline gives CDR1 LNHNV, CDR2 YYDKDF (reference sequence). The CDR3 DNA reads TGTGCCACCAGCAGAGATCTAGTAGGCAGGAACACCGGGGAGCTGTTTTTT. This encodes CATSRDLVGRNTGELFF.

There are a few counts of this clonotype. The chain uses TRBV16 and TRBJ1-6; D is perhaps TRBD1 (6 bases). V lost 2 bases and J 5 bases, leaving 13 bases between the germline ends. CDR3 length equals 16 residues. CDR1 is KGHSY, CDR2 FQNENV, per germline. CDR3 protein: CASSQNRAENNSPLHF. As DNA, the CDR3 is TGTGCCAGCAGCCAAAACAGGGCCGAGAATAATTCACCCCTCCACTTT. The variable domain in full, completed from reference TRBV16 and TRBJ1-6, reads GEEVAQTPKHLVRGEGQKAKLYCAPIKGHSYVFWYQQVLKNEFKFLISFQNENVFDETGMPKERFSAKCLPNSPCSLEIQATKLEDSAVYFCASSQNRAENNSPLHFGNGTRLTVT.

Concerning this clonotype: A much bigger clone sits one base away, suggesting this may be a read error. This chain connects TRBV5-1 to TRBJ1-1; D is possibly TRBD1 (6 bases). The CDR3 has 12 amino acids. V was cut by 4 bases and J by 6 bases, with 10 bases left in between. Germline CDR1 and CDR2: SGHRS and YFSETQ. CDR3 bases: TGCGCCAGCAGCGCAGGGGACGCTGAAGCTTTCTTT. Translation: CASSAGDAEAFF.